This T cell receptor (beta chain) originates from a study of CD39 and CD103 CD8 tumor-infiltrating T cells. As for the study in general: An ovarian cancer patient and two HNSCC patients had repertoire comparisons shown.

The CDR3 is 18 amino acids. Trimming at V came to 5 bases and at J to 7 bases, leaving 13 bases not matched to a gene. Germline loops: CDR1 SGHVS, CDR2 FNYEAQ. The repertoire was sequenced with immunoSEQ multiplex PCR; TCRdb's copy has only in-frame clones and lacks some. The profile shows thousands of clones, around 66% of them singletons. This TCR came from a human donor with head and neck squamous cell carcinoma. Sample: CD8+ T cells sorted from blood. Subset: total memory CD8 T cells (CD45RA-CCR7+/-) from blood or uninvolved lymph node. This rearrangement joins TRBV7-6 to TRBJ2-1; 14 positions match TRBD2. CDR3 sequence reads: CASSPSPGTSGSQNEQFF. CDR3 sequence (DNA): TGTGCCAGCAGCCCGAGTCCCGGGACTAGCGGGAGTCAGAATGAGCAGTTCTTC.